This TCR beta chain originates from a study of T-cell reconstitution after alpha-beta-depleted transplantation in children. In this sample, this clonotype turned up many times. The CDR3 has 15 amino acids. The V end was cut by 1 base, the J end by 7 bases, with 14 bases between. CDR1 SEHNR and CDR2 FQNEAQ come from the germline V gene (reference sequence). TCRbeta library preparation incorporated unique molecular identifiers. TCRdb processed the PCR reads anew with MiXCR; each CDR3 protein has one entry. Altogether approximately 100,000 distinct CDR3 sequences are present, less than 15% being singletons, with the ten largest covering around 14%.

This clonotype was obtained from a human donor who donated a stem cell graft to a child with inherited bone marrow failure. The sequenced sample was PBMCs from the stem cell graft donor, obtained from the stem cell graft. This chain uses TRBV7-9 with TRBJ2-1; a weak D match, TRBD2 (6 bases). CDR3 protein: CASSLEVGSWNEQFF. Written as DNA, the CDR3 is TGTGCCAGCAGCTTAGAAGTCGGGAGCTGGAATGAGCAGTTCTTC.